The 22 T cell receptor beta chains below all came from one sample that was sequenced in a study of blood T cell repertoires in COVID-19. Clones were sequenced by immunoSEQ multiplex PCR, and TCRdb holds only the in-frame ones, with some missing. Here the sample spans 250,000 to 300,000 clones, 88% being singletons. Sequencing input: PBMCs or T cells enriched from blood (not recorded which). These receptors all stem from a woman aged 60 to 75 in a cohort exposed to, infected with or recovered from COVID-19 (not recorded which).

The chain's CDR3 is CASSNQGTEAFF. The CDR3 DNA is TGTGCCAGCTCAAATCAGGGCACTGAAGCTTTCTTT. V usage is TRBV18 and J usage is TRBJ1-1; the D gene is possibly TRBD1 (5 bases). V lost 5 bases to trimming and J lost 4 bases, with 8 bases between them. This CDR3 region has 12 residues. Looked up from germline, CDR1 is KGHSH and CDR2 is LQKENI.

The chain has TRBV7-2 and TRBJ2-7, with 7 bases identical to TRBD2. Per the germline V gene, CDR1 is SGHTA and CDR2 is FQGNSA. This CDR3 comprises 14 residues. Trimming cost V 4 bases and J 1 base; bases outside gene matches: 4. In nucleotides, the CDR3 is TGTGCCAGCAGCTCAATCGGGGGGTCCTACGAGCAGTACTTC. It codes for CASSSIGGSYEQYF.

The V call is TRBV19, the J call TRBJ2-7; 9 bases map to TRBD1. The CDR3 sequence is 16 residues long. With 4 bases clipped from V and 2 bases from J, the junction kept 9 bases outside the gene matches. Germline V gene sequence: CDR1 LNHDA, CDR2 SQIVND (reference sequence). The CDR3 sequence: CASSRGDRGKTYEQYF. The CDR3 DNA sequence: TGTGCCAGTAGTAGGGGAGACAGGGGGAAAACCTACGAGCAGTACTTC.

The V gene is TRBV3-1 (or the pseudogene TRBV3-2), the J gene TRBJ2-1, with a possible D match to TRBD1 (6 bases). CDR3 length equals 15 residues. Germline V gene data show CDR1 as LGHDT and CDR2 as YNNKEL (reference sequence). The V end was cut by 4 bases, the J end by 0 bases, with 10 bases between. CDR3 residues: CASSPQGSSYNEQFF. The CDR3 nucleotides read TGTGCCAGCAGCCCTCAGGGGAGCTCCTACAATGAGCAGTTCTTC.

In DNA form, the CDR3 reads TGTGCCAGTAGTGACATGACTAGCGGCTCCTACGAGCAGTACTTC. Its protein product is CASSDMTSGSYEQYF. The V gene is TRBV19, the J gene TRBJ2-7; TRBD2 aligns across 9 bases. J gave up 0 bases and V 5 bases, and 5 bases lay outside the gene matches. Germline assignment: CDR1 LNHDA and CDR2 SQIVND (reference sequence). The CDR3 extends over 15 amino acids.

This clone was seen many times. V usage is TRBV7-9 and J usage is TRBJ1-2; D is undetermined. This CDR3 contains 12 residues. In germline, CDR1 is SEHNR, CDR2 FQNEAQ (reference sequence). V gave up 2 bases and J gave up 5 bases, with 6 bases separating them. In DNA, the CDR3 is TGTGCCAGCAGCTTAAACGGTTATGGCTACACCTTC. It encodes CASSLNGYGYTF.

This clone is a singleton in its sample. J is TRBJ1-5 and V is TRBV19, with D maybe TRBD1 (5 bases). V shed 4 bases and J shed 0 bases, with 10 bases lying between them. The CDR3 covers 15 residues. Germline CDR1 and CDR2: LNHDA and SQIVND (reference sequence). The CDR3: CASSTGLYSNQPQHF. CDR3 nucleotide sequence: TGTGCCAGTAGTACGGGACTCTATAGCAATCAGCCCCAGCATTTT.

This clone came up a few times. V usage is TRBV28 and J usage is TRBJ1-3; D possibly corresponds to TRBD1 (5 bases). The CDR3 loop spans 18 amino acids. From germline, CDR1 is MDHEN and CDR2 SYDVKM. The germline V and J ends were trimmed by 7 bases and 0 bases, with 22 bases remaining between them. The CDR3 DNA reads TGTGCCAGCACCTTGGAGCTGACAGCGATATCCTCTGGAAACACCATATATTTT. Its translation: CASTLELTAISSGNTIYF.

Remarks on this clone: Within the sample, other DNA sequences also encode this same CDR3. The chain is built from TRBV28 and TRBJ1-2, with 7 bases identical to TRBD1. The V gene end was trimmed by 6 bases and the J gene end by 7 bases; junction bases not matched to a gene: 8. Germline V gene lookup returns CDR1 MDHEN and CDR2 SYDVKM. This CDR3 is built from 13 residues. DNA for the CDR3: TGTGCCAGCAGACTAACAGGGGTTGGTGGCTACACCTTC. It codes for CASRLTGVGGYTF.

The chain is built from TRBV24-1 and TRBJ2-5; D call uncertain. Between the trimmed V and J ends, which lost 0 bases and 2 bases, there was a span of 9 bases. Per germline, CDR1 KGHDR and CDR2 SFDVKD. The length of the CDR3 is 15 residues. This chain's CDR3 is CATSDLDTGQETQYF. The CDR3 region has the DNA TGTGCCACCAGTGATTTGGACACTGGTCAAGAGACCCAGTACTTC.

The CDR3 DNA reads as TGTGCCAGCAGTGACATTTTTCTGAATACTGAGAGACAGGGGCCAGGGGTCGAGCCTGAAGCTTTCTTT. It yields the protein CASSDIFLNTERQGPGVEPEAFF. This chain uses TRBV2 with TRBJ1-1, with TRBD1 identical over 8 bases. This CDR3 has 23 amino acids. Germline loops: CDR1 SNHLY, CDR2 FYNNEI. Unmatched junction bases numbered 33, after V lost 3 bases and J lost 6 bases.

This chain joins TRBV19 and TRBJ1-5; D is unresolved. Looked up from germline, CDR1 is LNHDA and CDR2 is SQIVND (reference sequence). Trimming took off 7 bases at V and 3 bases at J, with 16 bases between the two ends. The CDR3 has 15 residues. This CDR3 reads CASTTGDWDNQPQHF. The CDR3 nucleotides are TGTGCCAGTACCACCGGGGATTGGGACAATCAGCCCCAGCATTTT. The variable domain in full, with the rest retrieved from reference TRBV19 and TRBJ1-5, is DGGITQSPKYLFRKEGQNVTLSCEQNLNHDAMYWYRQDPGQGLRLIYYSQIVNDFQKGDIAEGYSVSREKKESFPLTVTSAQKNPTAFYLCASTTGDWDNQPQHFGDGTRLSIL.

This clone was counted only a few times. This chain connects TRBV2 to TRBJ1-5; 7 positions agree with TRBD1. CDR1 and CDR2 (germline): SNHLY, FYNNEI. This CDR3 is built from 15 residues. V was pared by 5 bases and J by 1 base, with 5 bases of the junction left unmatched. The DNA of the CDR3 is TGTGCCAGCAGTTCAGACAGGGCAAGCAATCAGCCCCAGCATTTT. Its translation is CASSSDRASNQPQHF.

V usage is TRBV3-1 (or the pseudogene TRBV3-2) and J usage is TRBJ2-1, with D maybe TRBD2 (5 bases). V was shortened by 8 bases and J by 0 bases, with 8 bases between the two germline ends. The germline V gene encodes CDR1 LGHDT and CDR2 YNNKEL (reference sequence). The CDR3 extends over 13 amino acids. CDR3: CASGGRSYNEQFF. CDR3 bases: TGTGCCAGCGGCGGGCGCTCCTACAATGAGCAGTTCTTC.

The chain links TRBV25-1 to TRBJ2-3, with 10 bases fitting TRBD1. Germline CDR1 reads MGHDK; CDR2 reads SYGVNS. CDR3 length equals 16 residues. J was trimmed by 5 bases and V by 1 base; bases with no gene match: 6. The CDR3 DNA reads as TGTGCCAGCAGTGAATCTTTGGGGACAGGGGAAGATACGCAGTATTTT. The encoded protein is CASSESLGTGEDTQYF.

This chain joins TRBV30 and TRBJ1-1; 8 positions agree with TRBD1. The CDR3 covers 14 residues. Germline V gene sequence: CDR1 GTSNPN, CDR2 SVGIG (reference sequence). The V gene end was trimmed by 4 bases and the J gene end by 3 bases; junction bases not matched to a gene: 7. CDR3 coding DNA: TGTGCCTGGATTCAGGGGGCTGTGGACACTGAAGCTTTCTTT. It specifies CAWIQGAVDTEAFF.

The chain has TRBV28 and TRBJ1-4; 9 bases are shared with TRBD1. This CDR3 spans 16 amino acids. The germline V gene encodes CDR1 MDHEN and CDR2 SYDVKM. With V trimmed by 4 bases and J by 8 bases, 11 bases remained unmatched. CDR3 protein: CASSSLYDRGVEKLFF. The CDR3 nucleotides read TGTGCCAGCAGTTCCCTTTACGACAGGGGGGTCGAAAAACTGTTTTTT.

The chain is built from TRBV19 and TRBJ2-1, with 12 bases fitting TRBD2. V dropped 7 bases and J dropped 3; count of bases not matched to a gene: 10. Per germline, CDR1 LNHDA and CDR2 SQIVND (reference sequence). The CDR3 has 17 residues. For the CDR3, the DNA is TGTGCCAGTACCGAGGGAACTAGCGGGAGGCGCTACAATGAGCAGTTCTTC. Its protein is CASTEGTSGRRYNEQFF.

In its sample, this clone was seen once. This chain connects TRBV27 to TRBJ2-1, with 7 bases fitting TRBD2. Germline loops: CDR1 MNHEY, CDR2 SMNVEV (reference sequence). V lost 2 bases and J lost 0; bases outside the gene matches: 10. CDR3 length: 18 residues. This chain's CDR3 is CASSLRDPGLSSYNEQFF. CDR3 sequence (DNA): TGTGCCAGCAGTTTAAGGGATCCGGGACTAAGCTCCTACAATGAGCAGTTCTTC.

The CDR3 DNA reads as TGTGCCTGGAGCCTATCCGGGGGGGCCGGCAATCAGCCCCAGCATTTT. Its translation is CAWSLSGGAGNQPQHF. The chain recombines TRBV30 with TRBJ1-5, with D possibly matching TRBD1 (6 bases). The V end lost 3 bases, the J end lost 2 bases, and 17 bases lay between the germline ends. Looked up from germline, CDR1 is GTSNPN and CDR2 is SVGIG (reference sequence). The CDR3 spans 16 residues.

The chain is built from TRBV7-8 and TRBJ2-1; possible D gene TRBD2, 5 bases. This CDR3 has 15 amino acids. Trimming removed 2 bases from V and 0 bases from J, with 8 bases in between. The germline CDR1 and CDR2 sequences are SGHVS and FQNEAQ. The CDR3 DNA sequence: TGTGCCAGCAGCTTATTAGCGACCTCCTACAATGAGCAGTTCTTC. Its translation: CASSLLATSYNEQFF.

This sequence joins TRBV7-9 and TRBJ1-2, with D possibly TRBD1 on 5 matching bases. Germline V lookup: CDR1 SEHNR, CDR2 FQNEAQ (reference sequence). CDR3 length: 16 amino acids. Trimming removed 1 base at V and 2 bases at J, with 14 bases between. CDR3 in DNA: TGTGCCAGCAGCTTAGTCAATCTGGGGGGGAACTATGGCTACACCTTC. The encoded protein is CASSLVNLGGNYGYTF.